Sequencing of this T cell receptor (beta chain) was carried out in a study of human thymus T cells. Each of the donors was a healthy Finnish infant who was undergoing open corrective cardiac surgery for congenital heart defects. All available leukocytes, rather than a set cell count, yielded the blood DNA. Measured with immunoSEQ multiplex PCR; TCRdb has only the in-frame clones, and not every one. The table has tens of thousands of clones, roughly 94% seen once. The source is a boy in the first two years of life with a congenital heart defect but otherwise immunologically healthy. Sequenced material: blood.

The CDR3 loop is CASSFGDTGELFF. CDR3 sequence (DNA): TGTGCCAGCAGCTTCGGAGACACCGGGGAGCTGTTTTTT. The V call is TRBV11-2, the J call TRBJ2-2; no clear D gene. The CDR3 spans 13 residues. V was trimmed by 3 bases and J by 3 bases, leaving 5 bases between them. Germline CDR1 and CDR2: SGHAT and FQNNGV. The whole variable domain, remainder taken from reference TRBV11-2 and TRBJ2-2, is EAGVAQSPRYKIIEKRQSVAFWCNPISGHATLYWYQQILGQGPKLLIQFQNNGVVDDSQLPKDRFSAERLKGVDSTLKIQPAKLEDSAVYLCASSFGDTGELFFGEGSRLTVL.